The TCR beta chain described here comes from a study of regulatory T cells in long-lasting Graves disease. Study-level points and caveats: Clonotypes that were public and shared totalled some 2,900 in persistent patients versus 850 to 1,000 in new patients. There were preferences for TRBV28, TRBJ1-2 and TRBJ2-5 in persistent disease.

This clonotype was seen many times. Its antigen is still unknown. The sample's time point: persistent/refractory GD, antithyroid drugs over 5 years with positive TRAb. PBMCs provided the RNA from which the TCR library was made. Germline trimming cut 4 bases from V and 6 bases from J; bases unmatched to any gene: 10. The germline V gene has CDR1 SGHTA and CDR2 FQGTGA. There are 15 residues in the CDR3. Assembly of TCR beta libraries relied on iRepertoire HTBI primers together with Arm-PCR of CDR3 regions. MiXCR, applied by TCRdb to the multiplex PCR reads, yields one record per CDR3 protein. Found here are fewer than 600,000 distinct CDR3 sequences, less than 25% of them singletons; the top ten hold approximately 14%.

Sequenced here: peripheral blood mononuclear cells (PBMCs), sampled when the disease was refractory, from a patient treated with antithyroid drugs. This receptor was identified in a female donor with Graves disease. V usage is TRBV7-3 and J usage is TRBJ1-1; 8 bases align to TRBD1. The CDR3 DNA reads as TGTGCCAGCAGCTCTGGACAGGGTTTGGCGGCTGAAGCTTTCTTT. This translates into CASSSGQGLAAEAFF.